The sequence of this T cell receptor (beta chain) was determined in a study of T-cell memory formation after mild COVID-19. In TCRdb, the 5' RACE reads were re-called with MiXCR into one record per CDR3 protein. The sample records 120,000 to 150,000 distinct CDR3 sequences, 6% being singletons. Per the germline V gene, CDR1 is SEHNR and CDR2 is FQNEAQ (reference sequence). V lost 6 bases and J lost 1, with 15 bases in between. The CDR3 consists of 15 residues. This clonotype came up many times. The rearrangement joins TRBV7-9 to TRBJ1-1; a weak D match, TRBD1 (6 bases). Sequencing was performed on PBMCs or a T cell subset sorted from them (not recorded which). The TCR comes from an adult woman who had mild COVID-19 (a few samples of this study predate the infection). Cell type and time point are not known. The CDR3 loop is CASRPAQGQNTEAFF. The CDR3 DNA reads TGTGCCAGCAGACCAGCCCAGGGGCAGAACACTGAAGCTTTCTTT.